The 27 T cell receptor beta chains presented below share a single source sample, sequenced in a study of blood T cell repertoires in COVID-19. Some clones are missing from TCRdb's copy, which holds only in-frame ones; the method was immunoSEQ multiplex PCR. The sample has some 48,000 clones, 80% to 90% seen once. What was sequenced was peripheral blood. These receptors originate from a human donor in a cohort sampled during active COVID-19.

The chain couples TRBV19 to TRBJ1-1; D perhaps matches TRBD1 (6 bases). Trimming left V 10 bases short and J 4 bases short, with 13 bases between. Germline-derived CDR1 and CDR2 are LNHDA and SQIVND (reference sequence). CDR3 length equals 12 residues. The CDR3 loop is CATQGRSTEAFF. CDR3 DNA sequence: TGTGCCACACAGGGACGGAGCACTGAAGCTTTCTTT.

The chain joins TRBV4-1 to TRBJ2-3, with TRBD2 matching 16 bases. Germline V CDR1 and CDR2: MGHRA, YSYEKL. The CDR3 is made up of 17 amino acids. V lost 4 bases and J lost 6; bases outside the gene matches: 7. DNA for the CDR3: TGCGCCAGCAGCCGCGATGGGACTAGCGGGGGGGTGGATACGCAGTATTTT. Protein product: CASSRDGTSGGVDTQYF.

V usage is TRBV27 and J usage is TRBJ2-1, with 13 positions matching TRBD2. The CDR3 extends over 15 amino acids. Germline V gene lookup returns CDR1 MNHEY and CDR2 SMNVEV (reference sequence). The V and J ends lost 6 bases and 5 bases, in that order; junction bases with no gene match: 4. This CDR3 is CASRLAGGQNNEQFF. The CDR3 DNA follows: TGTGCCAGCAGACTAGCGGGGGGGCAGAACAATGAGCAGTTCTTC.

The V and J genes are TRBV19 and TRBJ2-1; weak D call: TRBD2 (6 bases). Germline values: CDR1 LNHDA, CDR2 SQIVND (reference sequence). The CDR3 is 17 amino acids. V lost 6 bases and J 0 bases, leaving 18 bases between the germline ends. CDR3 coding DNA: TGTGCCAGTAGATTAGTAGTTGGGGGACTCTCCTACAATGAGCAGTTCTTC. Amino acids: CASRLVVGGLSYNEQFF.

The CDR3 reads CASSEPRTGANQPQHF. CDR3 sequence (DNA): TGTGCCAGCAGTGAACCCAGGACAGGGGCTAATCAGCCCCAGCATTTT. V usage is TRBV6-1 and J usage is TRBJ1-5, with 9 bases identical to TRBD1. The CDR3 has 16 amino acids. V trimming: 2 bases; J trimming: 4 bases; junction bases outside the gene matches: 6. Germline lookup yields CDR1 MNHNS and CDR2 SASEGT.

The gene calls are TRBV15 and TRBJ2-7, with 9 bases that match TRBD2. Germline CDR1 and CDR2: LNHNV and YYDKDF (reference sequence). This CDR3 comprises 16 residues. V trimming: 0 bases; J trimming: 3 bases; junction bases outside the gene matches: 6. The CDR3 reads CATSRDRGSGGYEQYF. In DNA, the CDR3 is TGTGCCACCAGCAGAGATCGTGGTAGCGGGGGCTACGAGCAGTACTTC.

The chain recombines TRBV5-1 with TRBJ2-1, with TRBD2 matching 11 bases. V gave up 4 bases and J gave up 7 bases; unmatched junction bases: 1. The CDR3 is made up of 13 amino acids. CDR1 is SGHRS and CDR2 is YFSETQ in the germline V gene. The CDR3 is CASSRLAGNEQFF. The DNA of the CDR3 is TGCGCCAGCAGCAGACTAGCGGGGAATGAGCAGTTCTTC.

The chain employs TRBV7-3 and TRBJ2-2; TRBD2 might be the D (6 bases). From germline, CDR1 is SGHTA and CDR2 FQGTGA. The CDR3 is 14 amino acids. The V and J ends lost 2 bases and 5 bases respectively, with 9 bases between them. The CDR3 is CASSLLAMTGELFF. The CDR3 nucleotides are TGTGCCAGCAGCTTACTAGCGATGACCGGGGAGCTGTTTTTT.

This clone was picked up one time. The rearrangement links TRBV30 to TRBJ2-7, with a weak D call TRBD1 (5 bases). V lost 2 bases and J lost 3, with 14 bases in between. This CDR3 region has 14 residues. Per germline, CDR1 GTSNPN and CDR2 SVGIG (reference sequence). The CDR3 sequence: CAWSQPDRFYEQYF. The CDR3 DNA follows: TGTGCCTGGAGTCAACCCGACAGATTCTACGAGCAGTACTTC.

The chain recombines TRBV7-2 with TRBJ1-2; D perhaps matches TRBD1 (5 bases). This CDR3 contains 13 residues. V shed 1 base and J shed 8 bases, with 11 bases lying between them. From germline, CDR1 is SGHTA and CDR2 FQGNSA. CDR3 sequence: CASSLGGAVGYTF. As DNA, the CDR3 is TGTGCCAGCAGCTTAGGTGGGGCGGTCGGCTACACCTTC.

For the CDR3, the DNA is TGCGCCAGCAGCTTTAGCGGGGGGGCCGGGTACGAGCAGTACTTC. Amino acid sequence: CASSFSGGAGYEQYF. The chain recombines TRBV5-1 with TRBJ2-7, with TRBD2 matching over 11 bases. There are 15 residues in the CDR3. V gave up 2 bases and J gave up 4 bases; unmatched junction bases: 5. From germline, CDR1 is SGHRS and CDR2 YFSETQ.

The chain combines TRBV18 with TRBJ1-1; TRBD1 is a possible D gene (6 bases). Germline V CDR1 and CDR2: KGHSH, LQKENI. Trimming pared 0 bases from V and 4 bases from J, leaving 18 bases between. This CDR3 contains 17 residues. The chain's CDR3 is CASSPPSGGQSGTEAFF. The CDR3 nucleotides read TGTGCCAGCTCACCACCGTCTGGAGGACAGTCGGGCACTGAAGCTTTCTTT.

This chain uses TRBV3-1 (or the pseudogene TRBV3-2) with TRBJ2-3; a possible D gene is TRBD1 (8 bases). The CDR3 runs to 16 residues. The germline V and J ends were trimmed by 0 bases and 5 bases, with 15 bases remaining between them. Per germline, CDR1 LGHDT and CDR2 YNNKEL (reference sequence). CDR3 loop: CASSQDITGGGDTQYF. DNA for the CDR3: TGTGCCAGCAGCCAAGATATCACAGGGGGGGGAGATACGCAGTATTTT.

This sequence joins TRBV3-1 (or the pseudogene TRBV3-2) and TRBJ2-7, with TRBD2 matching 12 bases. This CDR3 has 19 amino acids. The germline V gene has CDR1 LGHDT and CDR2 YNNKEL (reference sequence). V dropped 4 bases and J dropped 4; count of bases not matched to a gene: 17. CDR3 nucleotides: TGTGCCAGCAGCCCCTATATGACTAGCGGGGGTTCGCGCGCATACGAGCAGTACTTC. Its translation is CASSPYMTSGGSRAYEQYF.

The chain employs TRBV6-1 and TRBJ1-6, with D perhaps matching TRBD1 (6 bases). Germline V lookup: CDR1 MNHNS, CDR2 SASEGT. V dropped 2 bases and J dropped 10 bases, with 12 bases sitting between them. The CDR3 has 14 residues. CDR3 sequence: CASSESGGESPLHF. The CDR3 coding sequence is TGTGCCAGCAGTGAAAGTGGGGGCGAGTCACCCCTCCACTTT.

The rearrangement joins TRBV15 to TRBJ1-2; D ambiguous. Trimming took off 0 bases at V and 4 bases at J, with 9 bases between the two ends. CDR1 is LNHNV and CDR2 is YYDKDF in the germline V gene (reference sequence). The CDR3 extends over 14 amino acids. The CDR3 loop reads CATSREGRSYGYTF. CDR3 nucleotide sequence: TGTGCCACCAGCAGAGAGGGCAGGTCCTATGGCTACACCTTC. The full variable domain, in which reference TRBV15 and TRBJ1-2 provide the parts outside the CDR3, is DAMVIQNPRYQVTQFGKPVTLSCSQTLNHNVMYWYQQKSSQAPKLLFHYYDKDFNNEADTPDNFQSRRPNTSFCFLDIRSPGLGDTAMYLCATSREGRSYGYTFGSGTRLTVV.

This clone was counted a single time. The chain links TRBV7-8 to TRBJ2-7; D call uncertain. CDR1 and CDR2 from the germline V gene are SGHVS and FQNEAQ. Trimming shortened V by 8 bases and J by 2 bases, and 13 bases separated the two germline ends. This CDR3 has 13 amino acids. This CDR3 is CASCPVWPYEQYF. CDR3 DNA: TGTGCCAGCTGCCCCGTTTGGCCCTACGAGCAGTACTTC.

This clone was recorded once. The V call is TRBV7-8, the J call TRBJ2-5; no firm D call. This CDR3 contains 11 residues. The V end was cut by 9 bases, the J end by 4 bases, with 9 bases between. The V gene's germline CDR1 is SGHVS and CDR2 FQNEAQ. The chain's CDR3 is CASSAGETQYF. CDR3 sequence (DNA): TGTGCCAGTAGTGCCGGAGAGACCCAGTACTTC.

V usage is TRBV11-2 and J usage is TRBJ2-1; TRBD2 matches at 8 bases. Germline values: CDR1 SGHAT, CDR2 FQNNGV. Unmatched junction bases numbered 14, after V lost 4 bases and J lost 12 bases. The CDR3 sequence is 15 residues long. The CDR3 sequence is CASSSHRGLGHGQFF. In DNA, the CDR3 is TGTGCCAGCAGCTCCCACCGGGGACTAGGTCACGGGCAGTTCTTC.

The chain carries TRBV18 and TRBJ1-5; D is undetermined. The CDR3 is 13 amino acids. Germline CDR1 reads KGHSH; CDR2 reads LQKENI. V shed 4 bases and J shed 0 bases, with 4 bases lying between them. This CDR3 is CASSLNSNQPQHF. The CDR3 DNA reads TGTGCCAGCTCACTCAATAGCAATCAGCCCCAGCATTTT. Filled out from reference TRBV18 and TRBJ1-5, the complete variable domain reads NAGVMQNPRHLVRRRGQEARLRCSPMKGHSHVYWYRQLPEEGLKFMVYLQKENIIDESGMPKERFSAEFPKEGPSILRIQQVVRGDSAAYFCASSLNSNQPQHFGDGTRLSIL.

This chain connects TRBV12-5 to TRBJ2-7; 10 bases match TRBD1. The CDR3 spans 13 residues. Germline V gene lookup returns CDR1 LGHNT and CDR2 FRNRAP. Germline trimming cut 7 bases from V and 3 bases from J; bases unmatched to any gene: 3. CDR3 bases: TGTGCTAGTGCCCGGGACAGGGGCTACGAGCAGTACTTC. Translating it yields CASARDRGYEQYF.

The rearrangement uses TRBV2 and TRBJ1-4; no clear D gene. Trimming shortened V by 5 bases and J by 8 bases, and 12 bases separated the two germline ends. The CDR3 is 13 residues long. CDR1 is SNHLY, CDR2 FYNNEI, per germline. Here the CDR3 reads CASSQRVGEKLFF. The CDR3 bases are TGTGCCAGCAGTCAGAGGGTGGGGGAAAAACTGTTTTTT.

This chain links TRBV6-5 with TRBJ1-2; D perhaps matches TRBD1 (5 bases). This CDR3 contains 15 residues. CDR1 MNHEY and CDR2 SVGAGI come from the germline V gene. V was clipped by 7 bases and J by 3 bases, with 18 bases between them. Written as DNA, the CDR3 is TGTGCCAGCACCCGGTCGTGGGGGGTGGACTATGGCTACACCTTC. This sequence encodes CASTRSWGVDYGYTF.

J is TRBJ2-1 and V is TRBV28; unclear D gene. The germline gives CDR1 MDHEN, CDR2 SYDVKM. The CDR3 is 12 residues long. The V end was cut by 8 bases, the J end by 6 bases, with 11 bases between. The chain's CDR3 is CASQDLGNEQFF. The DNA of the CDR3 is TGTGCCAGCCAAGATCTAGGCAATGAGCAGTTCTTC.

The chain employs TRBV24-1 and TRBJ2-3, with TRBD1 as a possible D gene (7 bases). V lost 5 bases and J 3 bases, leaving 14 bases between the germline ends. This CDR3 spans 15 amino acids. In germline, CDR1 is KGHDR, CDR2 SFDVKD. CDR3 DNA: TGTGCCACCAGTGGTGTACAGGGGAGGACAGATACGCAGTATTTT. It specifies CATSGVQGRTDTQYF.

The chain couples TRBV10-2 to TRBJ2-3, with a tentative D call TRBD2 (6 bases). CDR1 and CDR2 from the germline V gene are WSHSY and SAAADI. This CDR3 region has 13 residues. V was cut by 7 bases and J by 4 bases, with 12 bases left in between. CDR3 DNA: TGCGCCAGCATTGGGGCGGGACCAGATACGCAGTATTTT. Protein: CASIGAGPDTQYF.

This clone was counted once. The V and J genes are TRBV5-5 and TRBJ1-2; 8 bases match TRBD1. After removal of 4 bases from V and 7 bases from J, the junction contained 6 bases not matched to a gene. The CDR3 covers 13 residues. Germline lookup yields CDR1 SGHKS and CDR2 YYEKEE (reference sequence). CDR3 residues: CASSRGTGFGYTF. CDR3 DNA: TGTGCCAGCAGCAGAGGGACAGGCTTTGGCTACACCTTC.